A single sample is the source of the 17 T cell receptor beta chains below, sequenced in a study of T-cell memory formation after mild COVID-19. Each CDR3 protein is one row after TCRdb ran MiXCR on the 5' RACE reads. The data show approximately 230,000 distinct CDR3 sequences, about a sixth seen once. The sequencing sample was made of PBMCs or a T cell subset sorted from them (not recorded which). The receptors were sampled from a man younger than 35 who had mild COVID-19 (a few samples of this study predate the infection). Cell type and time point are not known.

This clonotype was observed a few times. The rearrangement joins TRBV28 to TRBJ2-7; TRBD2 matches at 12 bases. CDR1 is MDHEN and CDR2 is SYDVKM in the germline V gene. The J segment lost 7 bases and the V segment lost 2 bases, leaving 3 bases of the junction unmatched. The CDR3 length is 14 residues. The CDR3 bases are TGTGCCAGCAGTTTAGGGGGACTAGCGGGTGAGCAGTACGTC. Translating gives CASSLGGLAGEQYV.

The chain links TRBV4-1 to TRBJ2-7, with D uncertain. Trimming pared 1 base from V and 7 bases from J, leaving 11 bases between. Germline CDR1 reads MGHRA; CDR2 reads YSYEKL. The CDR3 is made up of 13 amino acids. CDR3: CASSQADRREQYF. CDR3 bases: TGCGCCAGCAGCCAAGCGGACCGAAGAGAGCAGTACTTC.

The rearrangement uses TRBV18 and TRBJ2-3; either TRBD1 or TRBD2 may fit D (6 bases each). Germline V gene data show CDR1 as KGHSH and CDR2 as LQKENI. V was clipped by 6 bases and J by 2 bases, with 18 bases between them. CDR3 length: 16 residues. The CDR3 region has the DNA TGTGCCAGCTCCGCGATTTCGGGGGCCCACACAGATACGCAGTATTTT. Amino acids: CASSAISGAHTDTQYF.

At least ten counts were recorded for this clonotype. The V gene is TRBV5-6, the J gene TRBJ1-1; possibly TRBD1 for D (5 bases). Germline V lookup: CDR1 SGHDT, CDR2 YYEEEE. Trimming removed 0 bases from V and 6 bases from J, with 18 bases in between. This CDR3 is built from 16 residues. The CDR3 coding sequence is TGTGCCAGCAGCTTGGAAGGGTACGGGACGCCGGCTGAAGCTTTCTTT. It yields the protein CASSLEGYGTPAEAFF.

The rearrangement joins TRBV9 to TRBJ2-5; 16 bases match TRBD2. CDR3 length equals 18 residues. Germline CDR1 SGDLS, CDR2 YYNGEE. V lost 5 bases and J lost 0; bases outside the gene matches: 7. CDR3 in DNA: TGTGCCAGCAGTCCCGTGGGACTAGCGGGGGGGTACCAAGAGACCCAGTACTTC. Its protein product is CASSPVGLAGGYQETQYF.

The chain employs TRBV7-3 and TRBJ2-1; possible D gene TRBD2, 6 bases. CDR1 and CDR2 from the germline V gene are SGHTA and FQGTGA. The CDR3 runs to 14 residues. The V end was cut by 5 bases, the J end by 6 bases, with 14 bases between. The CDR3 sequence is CASSPRLGFNEQFF. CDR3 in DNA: TGTGCCAGCAGCCCTAGACTAGGATTCAATGAGCAGTTCTTC.

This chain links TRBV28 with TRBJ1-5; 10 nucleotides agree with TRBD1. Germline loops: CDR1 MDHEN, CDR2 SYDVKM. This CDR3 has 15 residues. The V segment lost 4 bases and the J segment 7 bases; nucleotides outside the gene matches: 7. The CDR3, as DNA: TGTGCCAGCAGTTCTCGGGACAGGGGACGACAGCCCCAGCATTTT. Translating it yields CASSSRDRGRQPQHF. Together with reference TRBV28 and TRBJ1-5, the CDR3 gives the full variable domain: DVKVTQSSRYLVKRTGEKVFLECVQDMDHENMFWYRQDPGLGLRLIYFSYDVKMKEKGDIPEGYSVSREKKERFSLILESASTNQTSMYLCASSSRDRGRQPQHFGDGTRLSIL.

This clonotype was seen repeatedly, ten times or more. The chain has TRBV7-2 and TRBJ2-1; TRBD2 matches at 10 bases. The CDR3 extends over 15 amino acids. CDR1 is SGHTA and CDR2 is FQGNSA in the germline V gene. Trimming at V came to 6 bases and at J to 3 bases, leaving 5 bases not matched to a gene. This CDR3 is CASRGSSGSYNEQFF. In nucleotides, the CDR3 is TGTGCCAGCAGGGGATCTAGCGGGAGCTACAATGAGCAGTTCTTC.

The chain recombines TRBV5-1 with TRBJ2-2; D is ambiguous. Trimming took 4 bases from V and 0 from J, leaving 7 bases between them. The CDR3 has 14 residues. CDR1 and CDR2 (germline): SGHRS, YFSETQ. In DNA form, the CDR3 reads TGCGCCAGCAGCGGCAGCGCGAACACCGGGGAGCTGTTTTTT. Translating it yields CASSGSANTGELFF.

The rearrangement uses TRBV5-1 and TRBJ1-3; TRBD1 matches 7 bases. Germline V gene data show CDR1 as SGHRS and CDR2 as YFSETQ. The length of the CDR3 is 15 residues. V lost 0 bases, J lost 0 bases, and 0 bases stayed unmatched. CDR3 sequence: CASSLGDSSGNTIYF. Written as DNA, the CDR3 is TGCGCCAGCAGCTTGGGGGACAGCTCTGGAAACACCATATATTTT.

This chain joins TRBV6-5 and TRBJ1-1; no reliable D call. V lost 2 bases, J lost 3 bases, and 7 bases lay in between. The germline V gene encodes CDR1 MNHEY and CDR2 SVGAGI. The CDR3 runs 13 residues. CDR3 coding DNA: TGTGCCAGCAGTTACCTACAAGACACTGAAGCTTTCTTT. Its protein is CASSYLQDTEAFF.

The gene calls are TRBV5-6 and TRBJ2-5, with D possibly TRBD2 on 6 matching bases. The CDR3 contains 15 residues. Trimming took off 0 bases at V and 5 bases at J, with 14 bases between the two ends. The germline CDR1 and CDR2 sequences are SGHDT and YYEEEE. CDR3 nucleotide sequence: TGTGCCAGCAGCTTGGTCCGGGGAAGCGGGGAGACCCAGTACTTC. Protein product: CASSLVRGSGETQYF.

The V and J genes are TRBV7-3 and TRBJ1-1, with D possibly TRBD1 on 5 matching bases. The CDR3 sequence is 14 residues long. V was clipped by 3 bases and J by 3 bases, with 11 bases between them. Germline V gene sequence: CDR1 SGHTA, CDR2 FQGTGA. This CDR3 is CASSLGVSDTEAFF. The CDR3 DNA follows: TGTGCCAGCAGCTTGGGGGTTTCCGACACTGAAGCTTTCTTT.

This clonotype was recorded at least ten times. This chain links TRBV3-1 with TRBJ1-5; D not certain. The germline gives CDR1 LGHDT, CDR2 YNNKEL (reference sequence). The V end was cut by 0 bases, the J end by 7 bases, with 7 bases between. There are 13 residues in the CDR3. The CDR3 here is CASSQDMIQPQHF. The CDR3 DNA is TGTGCCAGCAGCCAAGACATGATCCAGCCCCAGCATTTT. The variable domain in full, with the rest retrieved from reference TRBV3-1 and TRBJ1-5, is DTAVSQTPKYLVTQMGNDKSIKCEQNLGHDTMYWYKQDSKKFLKIMFSYNNKELIINETVPNRFSPKSPDKAHLNLHINSLELGDSAVYFCASSQDMIQPQHFGDGTRLSIL.

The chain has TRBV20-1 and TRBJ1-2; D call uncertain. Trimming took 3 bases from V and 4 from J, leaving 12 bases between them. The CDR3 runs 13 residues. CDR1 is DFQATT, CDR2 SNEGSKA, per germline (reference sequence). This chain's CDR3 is CSASGARPYGYTF. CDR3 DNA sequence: TGCAGTGCTAGTGGCGCAAGGCCCTATGGCTACACCTTC.

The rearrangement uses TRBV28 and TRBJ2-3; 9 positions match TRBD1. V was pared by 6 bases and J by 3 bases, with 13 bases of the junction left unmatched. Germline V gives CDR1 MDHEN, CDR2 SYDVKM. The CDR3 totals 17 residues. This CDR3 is CASSFHGQGTGTDTQYF. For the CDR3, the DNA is TGTGCCAGCAGCTTCCACGGACAGGGGACGGGAACAGATACGCAGTATTTT.

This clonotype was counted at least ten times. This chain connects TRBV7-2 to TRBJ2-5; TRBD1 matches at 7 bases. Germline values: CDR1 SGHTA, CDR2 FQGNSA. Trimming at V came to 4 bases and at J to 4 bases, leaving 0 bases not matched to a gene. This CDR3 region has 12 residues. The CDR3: CASSSGGETQYF. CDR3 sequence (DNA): TGTGCCAGCAGCTCAGGGGGAGAGACCCAGTACTTC.